Listed here are 24 T cell receptor beta chains from one sample, sequenced in a study of T-cell reconstitution after alpha-beta-depleted transplantation in children. Unique molecular identifiers were incorporated during preparation of the TCRbeta library. In TCRdb, the PCR reads were re-called with MiXCR into one record per CDR3 protein. This sample carries 130,000 to 150,000 distinct CDR3 sequences, roughly 8.8% of them seen once, and the ten largest clones take about a sixth. The sequences come from PBMCs, mostly from graft donor cells, collected 180 days after TCRalphabeta/CD19-depleted stem cell transplant. The source is a female patient under 10 years old who had a stem cell transplant for congenital amegakaryocytic thrombocytopenia, so the T cells may come from the graft donor.

This clonotype was found many times. CDR3 nucleotides: TGTGCCAGCACTCCACTCCAGGGGGCTTACGAGCAGTACTTC. Residues: CASTPLQGAYEQYF. This chain joins TRBV28 and TRBJ2-7; 8 bases are a match to TRBD1. This CDR3 spans 14 amino acids. Losses at the gene ends were 7 bases for V and 4 bases for J; bases not matched to a gene: 9. Germline assignment: CDR1 MDHEN and CDR2 SYDVKM.

This clonotype has a handful of counts. The chain employs TRBV10-3 and TRBJ2-2; D unclear. V lost 7 bases, J lost 3 bases, and 18 bases lay in between. This CDR3 comprises 16 residues. Germline V gene data show CDR1 as ENHRY and CDR2 as SYGVKD. CDR3 coding DNA: TGTGCCATCAAGGAGCCAGCCCCGGCCGACACCGGGGAGCTGTTTTTT. Protein product: CAIKEPAPADTGELFF.

This clonotype was recorded many times. The chain employs TRBV2 and TRBJ2-3; D call uncertain. CDR1 and CDR2 (germline): SNHLY, FYNNEI. This CDR3 has 17 residues. The V and J ends lost 1 base and 0 bases respectively, with 14 bases between them. CDR3 sequence: CASSEDAQPPSTDTQYF. The CDR3 DNA reads as TGTGCCAGCAGTGAAGATGCACAGCCTCCTAGCACAGATACGCAGTATTTT.

In this sample, this clonotype turned up many times. The rearrangement joins TRBV5-8 to TRBJ2-1; 8 bases map to TRBD2. The germline gives CDR1 SGHTS, CDR2 YDEGEE. The CDR3 contains 15 residues. Unmatched junction bases numbered 6, after V lost 3 bases and J lost 4 bases. The CDR3 DNA sequence: TGTGCCAGCAGCTATCTAACGGGGGGGTACAATGAGCAGTTCTTC. This encodes CASSYLTGGYNEQFF. The complete variable domain, with remaining parts taken from reference TRBV5-8 and TRBJ2-1, reads EAGVTQSPTHLIKTRGQQATLRCSPISGHTSVYWYQQALGLGLQFLLWYDEGEERNRGNFPPRFSGRQFPNYSSELNVNALELEDSALYLCASSYLTGGYNEQFFGPGTRLTVL.

At least ten counts were recorded for this clonotype. The chain employs TRBV4-2 and TRBJ2-3, with 10 bases lining up with TRBD2. The germline V gene has CDR1 LGHNA and CDR2 YNFKEQ. This CDR3 region has 20 residues. V dropped 0 bases and J dropped 1; count of bases not matched to a gene: 13. The CDR3 region is CASSQESGSSGSLRTDTQYF. For the CDR3, the DNA is TGTGCCAGCAGCCAAGAATCGGGATCTAGCGGGAGTCTCCGCACAGATACGCAGTATTTT.

This clonotype was observed a few times. Sequence at one end of the junction differs from germline and may be a read error. The V call is TRBV20-1, the J call TRBJ2-1, with 10 bases matching TRBD2. The CDR3 is made up of 14 amino acids. Germline V CDR1 and CDR2: DFQATT, SNEGSKA (reference sequence). CDR3 DNA sequence: TGCAGTGCTCGAGAGCGGGGGGGGATCTTTGAGCAGTTCTTC. This translates into CSARERGGIFEQFF.

This clonotype was seen at least ten times. The V and J genes are TRBV29-1 and TRBJ2-7; D gene unclear. Germline-derived CDR1 and CDR2 are SQVTM and ANQGSEA. Trimming removed 5 bases from V and 1 base from J, with 6 bases in between. The CDR3 extends over 11 amino acids. The CDR3: CSVYSSYEQYF. In nucleotides, the CDR3 is TGCAGCGTTTACAGTTCCTACGAGCAGTACTTC.

There are a few counts of this clonotype. This chain connects TRBV5-1 to TRBJ2-1; weak D call: TRBD2 (6 bases). The V gene lost 10 bases and the J gene lost 0 bases, with 14 bases spanning the gap. This CDR3 is 14 amino acids long. Per the germline V gene, CDR1 is SGHRS and CDR2 is YFSETQ. The CDR3 DNA follows: TGCGCCCGTGCCAGCGGGCGCTCCTACAATGAGCAGTTCTTC. It codes for CARASGRSYNEQFF.

This clonotype appeared many times. The rearrangement links TRBV6-2 or TRBV6-3 to TRBJ2-3; D may be TRBD2 (6 bases). The CDR3 consists of 13 residues. Germline CDR1 MNHEY, CDR2 SVGEGT. V lost 8 bases and J 2 bases, leaving 11 bases between the germline ends. CDR3: CASGRDSTDTQYF. The CDR3 coding sequence is TGTGCCAGCGGACGGGACTCCACAGATACGCAGTATTTT.

This clonotype showed up many times. The chain joins TRBV29-1 to TRBJ1-5, with D tentatively TRBD1 (6 bases). Germline assignment: CDR1 SQVTM and CDR2 ANQGSEA. V was shortened by 4 bases and J by 1 base, with 11 bases between the two germline ends. The CDR3 contains 14 residues. The CDR3 loop reads CSVVTGNSNQPQHF. CDR3 bases: TGCAGCGTTGTCACAGGGAACAGCAATCAGCCCCAGCATTTT.

This clonotype turned up a few times. The chain joins TRBV2 to TRBJ2-7; no clear D. This CDR3 comprises 16 residues. Trimming shortened V by 4 bases and J by 5 bases, and 21 bases separated the two germline ends. In germline, CDR1 is SNHLY, CDR2 FYNNEI. CDR3 amino acids: CASSGRRVPHTNEQYF. CDR3 in DNA: TGTGCCAGCAGTGGCAGACGGGTTCCACACACGAACGAGCAGTACTTC.

This clonotype showed up many times. V is TRBV12-3 or TRBV12-4 and J is TRBJ2-6; D is undetermined. The CDR3 runs 15 residues. V lost 7 bases, J lost 0 bases, and 10 bases lay in between. The CDR3 sequence: CASTIGFSGANVLTF. CDR3 DNA sequence: TGTGCCAGCACCATAGGGTTCTCTGGGGCCAACGTCCTGACTTTC.

V is TRBV28 and J is TRBJ2-1, with TRBD2 matching over 9 bases. V dropped 10 bases and J dropped 8; count of bases not matched to a gene: 15. Per the germline V gene, CDR1 is MDHEN and CDR2 is SYDVKM. The CDR3 is 15 residues long. The DNA of the CDR3 is TGTGCCATCTACGGGGAGGGAGCGGGAGGATATGAGCAGTTCTTC. Translated, it gives CAIYGEGAGGYEQFF.

This clonotype was seen ten or more times. The chain links TRBV27 to TRBJ2-1; TRBD1 might be the D (6 bases). CDR1 MNHEY and CDR2 SMNVEV come from the germline V gene (reference sequence). V lost 5 bases, J lost 0 bases, and 17 bases lay in between. CDR3 size: 17 residues. The CDR3: CASSRDRDTGSYNEQFF. CDR3 sequence (DNA): TGTGCCAGCAGTAGGGACCGGGACACGGGCTCCTACAATGAGCAGTTCTTC.

About this clonotype itself: An end of the junction differs from the germline gene, which may be a read error. The genes are TRBV11-2 and TRBJ1-2, with D perhaps matching TRBD1 (5 bases). The CDR3 runs to 13 residues. The germline CDR1 and CDR2 sequences are SGHAT and FQNNGV. The CDR3 DNA follows: TGTGCCGGCAGAAGCTGGGGCGATGCTGGCTACACCTTC. This codes for CAGRSWGDAGYTF.

This clonotype was seen repeatedly, ten times or more. V and J are TRBV19 and TRBJ1-1; a weak D match, TRBD1 (5 bases). CDR1 LNHDA and CDR2 SQIVND come from the germline V gene (reference sequence). The CDR3 is 14 residues long. V dropped 3 bases and J dropped 5 bases, with 13 bases sitting between them. For the CDR3, the DNA is TGTGCCAGTAGTATTGGGACGTCGGGAACTGAAGCTTTCTTT. Protein product: CASSIGTSGTEAFF.

This clonotype was found many times. The chain carries TRBV10-3 and TRBJ2-5, with D tentatively TRBD1 (6 bases). This CDR3 contains 14 residues. Looked up from germline, CDR1 is ENHRY and CDR2 is SYGVKD. V gave up 5 bases and J gave up 2 bases, with 12 bases separating them. The CDR3 sequence is CAISNQGWQETQYF. The DNA for the CDR3 is TGTGCCATCAGTAACCAGGGGTGGCAAGAGACCCAGTACTTC.

This clonotype was counted at least ten times. This chain connects TRBV4-1 to TRBJ2-6; the match to TRBD1 covers 7 bases. V trimming: 2 bases; J trimming: 0 bases; junction bases outside the gene matches: 4. The CDR3 covers 17 residues. Germline V gene data show CDR1 as MGHRA and CDR2 as YSYEKL. The DNA for the CDR3 is TGCGCCAGCAGCCAAAGACAGGGATACTCTGGGGCCAACGTCCTGACTTTC. Amino acids: CASSQRQGYSGANVLTF.

Points on this clonotype: This may stem from a read error, because a much larger clone lies one nucleotide away. The chain employs TRBV29-1 and TRBJ2-1; maybe TRBD2 (6 bases). Trimming took off 4 bases at V and 9 bases at J, with 22 bases between the two ends. This CDR3 region has 15 residues. CDR1 SQVTM and CDR2 ANQGSEA come from the germline V gene. Here the CDR3 reads CSVVQRLARISEQFF. The CDR3 bases are TGCAGCGTTGTACAAAGGCTAGCGAGGATCAGTGAGCAGTTCTTC.

The rearrangement uses TRBV20-1 and TRBJ1-5; no definite D call. V lost 2 bases and J lost 8, with 16 bases in between. Germline values: CDR1 DFQATT, CDR2 SNEGSKA (reference sequence). The CDR3 has 14 amino acids. CDR3 loop: CSARRTGPLEPQHF. CDR3 sequence (DNA): TGCAGTGCTAGACGGACCGGGCCGTTGGAGCCCCAGCATTTT.

This clonotype was recorded at least ten times. The CDR3 is CSAIDRGYEQYF. CDR3 nucleotides: TGCAGTGCCATAGACAGGGGCTACGAGCAGTACTTC. The J gene is TRBJ2-7, the V gene TRBV20-1; 8 bases are a match to TRBD1. Germline CDR1 and CDR2: DFQATT and SNEGSKA (reference sequence). This CDR3 comprises 12 residues. V shed 6 bases, J shed 3 bases, and the junction held 4 bases outside the gene matches.

The chain employs TRBV6-5 and TRBJ1-1; D remains unclear. V gave up 6 bases and J gave up 11 bases, with 16 bases separating them. Germline V CDR1 and CDR2: MNHEY, SVGAGI. The CDR3 length is 12 residues. CDR3 sequence: CASSRADRAAFF. The DNA of the CDR3 is TGTGCCAGCAGCCGGGCGGATCGGGCGGCTTTCTTT.

The chain links TRBV28 to TRBJ2-5, with 8 bases matching TRBD2. The J segment lost 0 bases and the V segment lost 5 bases, leaving 8 bases of the junction unmatched. The CDR3 length is 16 residues. The germline gives CDR1 MDHEN, CDR2 SYDVKM. CDR3 protein: CASSLRTSTHQETQYF. CDR3 in DNA: TGTGCCAGCAGTCTCCGGACTAGCACCCACCAAGAGACCCAGTACTTC. The full variable domain, rest sourced from reference TRBV28 and TRBJ2-5, is DVKVTQSSRYLVKRTGEKVFLECVQDMDHENMFWYRQDPGLGLRLIYFSYDVKMKEKGDIPEGYSVSREKKERFSLILESASTNQTSMYLCASSLRTSTHQETQYFGPGTRLLVL.

This clonotype was observed at least ten times. The chain is built from TRBV20-1 and TRBJ2-3, with 10 bases identical to TRBD2. Germline trimming cut 3 bases from V and 4 bases from J; bases unmatched to any gene: 4. There are 14 residues in the CDR3. Looked up from germline, CDR1 is DFQATT and CDR2 is SNEGSKA (reference sequence). This CDR3 is CSARPSGSSDTQYF. CDR3 nucleotides: TGCAGTGCTAGGCCTAGCGGGAGCTCAGATACGCAGTATTTT.